The present TCR beta chain was sequenced within a study of T cells in tumors after PD-1 blockade. Turning to the study itself: Either cemiplimab 350 mg every 2 weeks or pembrolizumab 200 mg every 3 weeks was given.

The V end lost 4 bases, the J end lost 2 bases, and 13 bases lay between the germline ends. This CDR3 region has 14 residues. CDR1 and CDR2 (germline): SGHDT, YYEEEE. TCRdb's table, derived via immunoSEQ multiplex PCR, lists solely in-frame clones and lacks some. The sample lists around 50,000 clones; nearly 80% were seen once. Specimen: PBMCs, collected before anti-PD-1 treatment. The gene calls are TRBV5-6 and TRBJ2-7, with D possibly being TRBD1 or TRBD2 (5 bases each). This receptor was identified in a human donor with basal cell carcinoma. CDR3 loop: CASSRAGTTYEQYF. The DNA of the CDR3 is TGTGCCAGCAGCCGCGCCGGGACGACCTACGAGCAGTACTTC.